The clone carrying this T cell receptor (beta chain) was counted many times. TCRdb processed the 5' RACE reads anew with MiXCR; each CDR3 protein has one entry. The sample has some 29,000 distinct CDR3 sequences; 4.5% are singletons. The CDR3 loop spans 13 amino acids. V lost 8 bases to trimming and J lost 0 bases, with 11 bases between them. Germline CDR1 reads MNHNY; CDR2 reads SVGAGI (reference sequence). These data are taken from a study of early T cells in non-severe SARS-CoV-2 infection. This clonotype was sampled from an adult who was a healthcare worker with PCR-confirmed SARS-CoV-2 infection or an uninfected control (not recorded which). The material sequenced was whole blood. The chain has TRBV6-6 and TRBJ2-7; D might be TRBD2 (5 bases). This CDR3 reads CASLPGNSYEQYF. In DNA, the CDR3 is TGTGCCAGCTTGCCGGGGAACTCCTACGAGCAGTACTTC.